Detailed here is one TCR beta chain. Its specificity is unknown. V lost 3 bases, J lost 7 bases, and 3 bases lay in between. The V gene's germline CDR1 is LNHDA and CDR2 SQIVND (reference sequence). The CDR3 runs 11 residues. Produced via immunoSEQ multiplex PCR; TCRdb's table is partial and in-frame only. The table records approximately 90,000 clones, around nine tenths of them present only once. The entry originates in a study of graft-versus-host responses after intestinal transplantation. Study at large: All recipients were given anti-thymocyte globulin induction, and tacrolimus and steroids were then administered for around three years.

Study results and limitations: Ileal or blood samples showed some GvH clones first, and such clones were also found in recipient marrow.

The sample consisted of unstimulated CD8+ T cells sorted from spleen or lymph node cells, taken before intestinal transplant. The V call is TRBV19, the J call TRBJ2-2; D is undetermined. The receptor was isolated from a human donor who received an intestinal transplant. This CDR3 reads CASSIGGELFF. The CDR3 DNA follows: TGTGCCAGTAGTATTGGCGGGGAGCTGTTTTTT. The full variable domain, in which reference TRBV19 and TRBJ2-2 provide the parts outside the CDR3, is DGGITQSPKYLFRKEGQNVTLSCEQNLNHDAMYWYRQDPGQGLRLIYYSQIVNDFQKGDIAEGYSVSREKKESFPLTVTSAQKNPTAFYLCASSIGGELFFGEGSRLTVL.